The 17 T cell receptor beta chains in this list originate from one sample, sequenced in a study of T cell changes during pregnancy in multiple sclerosis. Libraries were prepared by immunoSEQ multiplex PCR; TCRdb keeps only in-frame clonotypes and omits some of them. This table has nearly 110,000 clones, under 95% appearing once. The sequencing here drew on peripheral blood, taken before pregnancy. Receptors originate from a female donor with multiple sclerosis, enrolled in a pregnancy study.

This rearrangement joins TRBV5-1 to TRBJ2-1; TRBD2 matches at 12 bases. There are 18 residues in the CDR3. V was pared by 3 bases and J by 4 bases, with 11 bases of the junction left unmatched. CDR1 and CDR2 (germline): SGHRS, YFSETQ. CDR3 residues: CASSSIYGLAGIYNEQFF. For the CDR3, the DNA is TGCGCCAGCAGCTCGATCTACGGACTAGCGGGGATTTACAATGAGCAGTTCTTC.

V gene TRBV7-2 combines with J gene TRBJ1-6; D is uncertain. CDR1 and CDR2 (germline): SGHTA, FQGNSA. The CDR3 consists of 15 residues. V shed 4 bases and J shed 7 bases, with 14 bases lying between them. In DNA, the CDR3 is TGTGCCAGCAGCTCCCGGGTCAAGAGGAATTCACCCCTCCACTTT. Protein: CASSSRVKRNSPLHF.

The chain couples TRBV5-1 to TRBJ1-2; D ambiguous. CDR1 SGHRS and CDR2 YFSETQ come from the germline V gene. CDR3 length: 13 amino acids. Trimming took off 0 bases at V and 8 bases at J, with 11 bases between the two ends. CDR3 bases: TGCGCCAGCAGCTTGGAGGAGTCTGGCGGCTACACCTTC. Its protein is CASSLEESGGYTF. Complete variable domain (other parts from reference TRBV5-1 and TRBJ1-2): KAGVTQTPRYLIKTRGQQVTLSCSPISGHRSVSWYQQTPGQGLQFLFEYFSETQRNKGNFPGRFSGRQFSNSRSEMNVSTLELGDSALYLCASSLEESGGYTFGSGTRLTVV.

This chain uses TRBV2 with TRBJ1-2; possible D gene TRBD1, 6 bases. The CDR3 has 11 residues. V shed 5 bases and J shed 6 bases, with 7 bases lying between them. CDR1 SNHLY and CDR2 FYNNEI come from the germline V gene. The CDR3 region is CASSNRDGYTF. CDR3 DNA sequence: TGTGCCAGCAGTAACAGGGATGGCTACACCTTC.

This clone was recorded only once. The V call is TRBV27, the J call TRBJ2-2, with 9 bases fitting TRBD2. Germline values: CDR1 MNHEY, CDR2 SMNVEV (reference sequence). This CDR3 spans 19 amino acids. The trim removed 8 bases at V and 0 bases at J, leaving 16 bases unmatched. The CDR3 loop is CASGLTASTSGANTGELFF. CDR3 DNA sequence: TGTGCCAGCGGCTTGACCGCTTCGACTAGCGGAGCGAACACCGGGGAGCTGTTTTTT.

V gene TRBV27 combines with J gene TRBJ1-5; D is perhaps TRBD1 (6 bases). The V gene's germline CDR1 is MNHEY and CDR2 SMNVEV (reference sequence). Deletions cut 6 bases from V and 4 bases from J, with 25 bases between. The CDR3 consists of 18 residues. CDR3 nucleotides: TGTGCCAGCAGCAAAACTCAGGGGCTTCTACGCCTTAATCAGCCCCAGCATTTT. It encodes CASSKTQGLLRLNQPQHF.

The chain employs TRBV11-2 and TRBJ2-7; D might be TRBD1 (6 bases). This CDR3 has 14 residues. V gave up 6 bases and J gave up 1 base, with 13 bases separating them. The germline V gene encodes CDR1 SGHAT and CDR2 FQNNGV. The chain's CDR3 is CASRQTGQSYEQYF. The DNA of the CDR3 is TGTGCCAGCAGACAGACGGGACAATCCTACGAGCAGTACTTC.

This chain connects TRBV10-3 to TRBJ2-1; 9 bases line up with TRBD2. The junction had 11 bases not matched to a gene; V was cut back by 6 bases and J by 8 bases. CDR1 and CDR2 from the germline V gene are ENHRY and SYGVKD. The CDR3 is 15 residues long. DNA of the CDR3: TGTGCCATCAGGGCGGGGCTAGCGGGATCGGATGAGCAGTTCTTC. Translated, it gives CAIRAGLAGSDEQFF.

V and J are TRBV6-5 and TRBJ2-1, with D uncertain. V was trimmed by 7 bases and J by 3 bases, leaving 16 bases between them. Germline loops: CDR1 MNHEY, CDR2 SVGAGI. The CDR3 runs to 15 residues. CDR3 coding DNA: TGTGCCAGCAATTCAAGGCTAGAAGGCTACAATGAGCAGTTCTTC. It yields the protein CASNSRLEGYNEQFF.

This chain joins TRBV6-6 and TRBJ1-5; TRBD1 matches at 8 bases. The germline gives CDR1 MNHNY, CDR2 SVGAGI (reference sequence). The CDR3 is made up of 15 amino acids. J gave up 7 bases and V 2 bases, and 7 bases lay outside the gene matches. CDR3 DNA: TGTGCCAGCAGTTACGAAGGACAGGGTAACCAGCCCCAGCATTTT. This encodes CASSYEGQGNQPQHF.

The rearrangement links TRBV28 to TRBJ1-2; TRBD1 matches 9 bases. The junction had 13 bases not matched to a gene; V was cut back by 6 bases and J by 8 bases. Germline V lookup: CDR1 MDHEN, CDR2 SYDVKM. The CDR3 spans 15 residues. The CDR3 here is CASSPSTGGAGGYTF. CDR3 nucleotide sequence: TGTGCCAGCAGCCCAAGTACAGGGGGCGCGGGCGGCTACACCTTC.

This clone was observed a few times. The chain carries TRBV9 and TRBJ1-1; unclear D gene. Trimming removed 3 bases from V and 1 base from J, with 10 bases in between. The length of the CDR3 is 14 residues. Germline assignment: CDR1 SGDLS and CDR2 YYNGEE. The CDR3 coding sequence is TGTGCCAGCAGCGCGGACTTATGGAACACTGAAGCTTTCTTT. Protein: CASSADLWNTEAFF.

The gene calls are TRBV11-2 and TRBJ2-2; 11 bases are a match to TRBD2. V shed 5 bases, J shed 1 base, and the junction held 6 bases outside the gene matches. This CDR3 spans 17 amino acids. CDR1 and CDR2 from the germline V gene are SGHAT and FQNNGV. The CDR3 is CASSLGLAGGNTGELFF. The CDR3 DNA reads as TGTGCCAGCAGCCTTGGACTAGCGGGTGGGAACACCGGGGAGCTGTTTTTT. Full variable domain (rest looked up from reference TRBV11-2 and TRBJ2-2): EAGVAQSPRYKIIEKRQSVAFWCNPISGHATLYWYQQILGQGPKLLIQFQNNGVVDDSQLPKDRFSAERLKGVDSTLKIQPAKLEDSAVYLCASSLGLAGGNTGELFFGEGSRLTVL.

This chain joins TRBV7-2 and TRBJ1-1; the D is unclear. V lost 4 bases and J 6 bases, leaving 12 bases between the germline ends. This CDR3 spans 13 amino acids. CDR1 is SGHTA and CDR2 is FQGNSA in the germline V gene. The CDR3 loop is CASSSAGGSEAFF. DNA for the CDR3: TGTGCCAGCAGCTCCGCCGGCGGTTCTGAAGCTTTCTTT.

The chain employs TRBV15 and TRBJ2-7, with D tentatively TRBD2 (6 bases). The V end lost 4 bases, the J end lost 0 bases, and 13 bases lay between the germline ends. CDR1 is LNHNV, CDR2 YYDKDF, per germline (reference sequence). This CDR3 is 15 amino acids long. The CDR3 coding sequence is TGTGCCACCAGCATCCCTAGCGAGGGCTCCTACGAGCAGTACTTC. Protein sequence: CATSIPSEGSYEQYF.

V gene TRBV19 combines with J gene TRBJ2-1; TRBD2 aligns across 12 bases. J gave up 6 bases and V 6 bases, and 9 bases lay outside the gene matches. The length of the CDR3 is 16 residues. CDR1 and CDR2 from the germline V gene are LNHDA and SQIVND (reference sequence). The CDR3 DNA follows: TGTGCCAGTAGGGGAAAGACTAGCGGGAGTGCCAATGAGCAGTTCTTC. Translation gives CASRGKTSGSANEQFF.

The count of this clone is one. The genes are TRBV6-4 and TRBJ2-6, with no clear D. The CDR3 consists of 14 residues. Germline lookup yields CDR1 MRHNA and CDR2 SNTAGT. Trimming shortened V by 8 bases and J by 0 bases, and 8 bases separated the two germline ends. In DNA, the CDR3 is TGTGCCAGCGGTCCGGTCTCTGGGGCCAACGTCCTGACTTTC. Translation: CASGPVSGANVLTF.